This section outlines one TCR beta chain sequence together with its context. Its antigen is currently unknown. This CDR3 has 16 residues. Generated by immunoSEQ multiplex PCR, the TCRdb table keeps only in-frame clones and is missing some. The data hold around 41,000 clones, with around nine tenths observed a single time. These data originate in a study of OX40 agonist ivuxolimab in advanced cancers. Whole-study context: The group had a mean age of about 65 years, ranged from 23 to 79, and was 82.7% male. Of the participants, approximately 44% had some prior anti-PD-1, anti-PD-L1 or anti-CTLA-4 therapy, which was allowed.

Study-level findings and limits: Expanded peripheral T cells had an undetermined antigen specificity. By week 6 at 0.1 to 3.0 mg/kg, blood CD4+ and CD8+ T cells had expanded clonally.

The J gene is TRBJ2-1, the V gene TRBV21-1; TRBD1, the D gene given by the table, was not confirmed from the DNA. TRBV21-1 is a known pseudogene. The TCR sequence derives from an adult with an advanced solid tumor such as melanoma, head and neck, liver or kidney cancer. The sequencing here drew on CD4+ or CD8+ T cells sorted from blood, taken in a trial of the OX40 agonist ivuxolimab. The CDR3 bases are TGTGCCAGCAGCAAGAGTCAGGCAGGGGGTAGGAATGAGCAGTTCTTC. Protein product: CASSKSQAGGRNEQFF.